The T cell receptor beta chain under discussion was sequenced for a study of radiotherapy plus CTLA-4 blockade in lung cancer. Study-wide results and limits: Reportedly, early blood T cell clone dynamics best predicted response, with interferon-beta. TCR clones from tumors expanded in blood after radiotherapy plus ipilimumab.

With ipilimumab providing CTLA-4 blockade, focal radiation was administered to patients who had chemo-refractory metastatic non-small-cell lung cancer. The CDR3 runs to 14 residues. From germline, CDR1 is SNHLY and CDR2 FYNNEI. V lost 3 bases, J lost 0 bases, and 8 bases lay in between. With respect to this clone: Its antigen is unknown.

TCRdb keeps only in-frame clones here, not all; method: immunoSEQ multiplex PCR. In the table there are about 84,000 clones, more than 70% of which are singletons. Here the sequenced sample was peripheral blood, taken from a patient treated with radiotherapy plus ipilimumab. This sequence joins TRBV2 and TRBJ1-1; D is possibly TRBD1 (5 bases). This receptor was taken from a human donor with non-small cell lung cancer that progressed on radiotherapy plus ipilimumab. Here the CDR3 reads CASSEGGMNTEAFF. The DNA for the CDR3 is TGTGCCAGCAGTGAGGGGGGGATGAACACTGAAGCTTTCTTT.